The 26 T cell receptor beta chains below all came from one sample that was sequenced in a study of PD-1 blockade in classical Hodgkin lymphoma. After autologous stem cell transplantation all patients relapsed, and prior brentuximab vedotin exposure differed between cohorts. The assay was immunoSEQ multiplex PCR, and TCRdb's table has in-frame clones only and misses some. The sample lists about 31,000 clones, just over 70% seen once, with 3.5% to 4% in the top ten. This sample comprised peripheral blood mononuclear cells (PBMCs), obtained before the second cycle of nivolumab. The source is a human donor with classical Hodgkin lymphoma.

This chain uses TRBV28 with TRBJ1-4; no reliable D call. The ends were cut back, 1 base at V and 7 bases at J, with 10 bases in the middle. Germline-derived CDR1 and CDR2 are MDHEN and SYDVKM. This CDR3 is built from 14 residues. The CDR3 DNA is TGTGCCAGCAGTTTATCGGGCGGGAGTGAAAAACTGTTTTTT. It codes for CASSLSGGSEKLFF.

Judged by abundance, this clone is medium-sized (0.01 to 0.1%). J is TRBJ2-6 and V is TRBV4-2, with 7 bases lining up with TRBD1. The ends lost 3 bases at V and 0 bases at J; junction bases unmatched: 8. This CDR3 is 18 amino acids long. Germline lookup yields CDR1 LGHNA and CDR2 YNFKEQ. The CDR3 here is CASSQRGQLISGANVLTF. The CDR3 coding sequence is TGTGCCAGCAGCCAGAGGGGACAGTTAATCTCTGGGGCCAACGTCCTGACTTTC.

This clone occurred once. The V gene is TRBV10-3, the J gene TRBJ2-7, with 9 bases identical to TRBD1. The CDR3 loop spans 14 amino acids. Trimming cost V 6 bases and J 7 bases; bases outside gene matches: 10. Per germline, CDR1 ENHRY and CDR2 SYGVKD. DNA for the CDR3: TGTGCCATCAGAGCCCGGGACAGGGTGGAGGAGCAGTACTTC. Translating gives CAIRARDRVEEQYF.

The CDR3 region is CASSLAGSDTQYF. The CDR3 nucleotides read TGTGCCAGCAGCTTAGCAGGATCCGATACGCAGTATTTT. The rearrangement links TRBV11-1 to TRBJ2-3; D call uncertain. V was cut by 0 bases and J by 6 bases, with 7 bases left in between. Germline V gene sequence: CDR1 SGHAT, CDR2 FQDESV (reference sequence). The CDR3 runs to 13 residues.

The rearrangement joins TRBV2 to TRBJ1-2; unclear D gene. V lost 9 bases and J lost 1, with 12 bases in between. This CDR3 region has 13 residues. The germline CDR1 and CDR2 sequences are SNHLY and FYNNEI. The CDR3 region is CASRTTINYGYTF. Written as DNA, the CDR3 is TGTGCCAGTCGGACCACTATTAACTATGGCTACACCTTC.

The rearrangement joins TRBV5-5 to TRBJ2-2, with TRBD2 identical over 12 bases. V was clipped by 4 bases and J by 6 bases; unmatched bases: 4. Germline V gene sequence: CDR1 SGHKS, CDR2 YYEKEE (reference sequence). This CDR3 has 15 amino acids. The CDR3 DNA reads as TGTGCCAGCAGCACGGGACTAGCGGGTTCCGGGGAGCTGTTTTTT. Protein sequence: CASSTGLAGSGELFF.

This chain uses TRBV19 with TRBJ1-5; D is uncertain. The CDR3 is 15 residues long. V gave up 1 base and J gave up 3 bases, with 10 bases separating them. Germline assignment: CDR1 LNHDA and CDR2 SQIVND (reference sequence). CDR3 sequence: CASSIGNSLNQPQHF. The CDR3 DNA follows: TGTGCCAGTAGTATAGGTAACAGCCTCAATCAGCCCCAGCATTTT.

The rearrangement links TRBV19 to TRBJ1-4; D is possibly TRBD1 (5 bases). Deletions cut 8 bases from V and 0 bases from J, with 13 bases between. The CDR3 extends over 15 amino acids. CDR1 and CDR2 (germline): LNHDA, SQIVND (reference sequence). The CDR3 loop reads CASASMGATNEKLFF. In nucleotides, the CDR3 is TGTGCCAGTGCAAGTATGGGGGCAACTAATGAAAAACTGTTTTTT.

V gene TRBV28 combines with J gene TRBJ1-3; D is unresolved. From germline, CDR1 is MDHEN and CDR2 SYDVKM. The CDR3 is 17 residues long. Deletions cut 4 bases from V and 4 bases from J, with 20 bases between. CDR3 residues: CASSSPAGSPSGNTIYF. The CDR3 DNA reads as TGTGCCAGCAGTTCTCCCGCGGGCAGCCCGTCCGGAAACACCATATATTTT.

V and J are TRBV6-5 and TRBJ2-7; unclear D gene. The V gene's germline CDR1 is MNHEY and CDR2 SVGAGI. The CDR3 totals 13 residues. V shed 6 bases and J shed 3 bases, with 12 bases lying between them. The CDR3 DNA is TGTGCCAGCAGCCTCCGTGACGGCTACGAGCAGTACTTC. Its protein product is CASSLRDGYEQYF.

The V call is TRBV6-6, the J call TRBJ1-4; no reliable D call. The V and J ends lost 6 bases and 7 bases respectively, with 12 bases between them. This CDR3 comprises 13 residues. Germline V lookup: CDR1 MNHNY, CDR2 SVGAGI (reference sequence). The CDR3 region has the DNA TGTGCCAGCAGGGGCGGAGAGGGTGAAAAACTGTTTTTT. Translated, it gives CASRGGEGEKLFF.

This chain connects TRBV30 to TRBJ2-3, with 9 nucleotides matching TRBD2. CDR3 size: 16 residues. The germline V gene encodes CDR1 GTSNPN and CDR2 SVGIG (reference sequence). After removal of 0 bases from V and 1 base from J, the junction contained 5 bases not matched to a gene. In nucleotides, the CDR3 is TGTGCCTGGAGTGTAGTAGCTAGCGGGGGCACAGATACGCAGTATTTT. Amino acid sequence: CAWSVVASGGTDTQYF.

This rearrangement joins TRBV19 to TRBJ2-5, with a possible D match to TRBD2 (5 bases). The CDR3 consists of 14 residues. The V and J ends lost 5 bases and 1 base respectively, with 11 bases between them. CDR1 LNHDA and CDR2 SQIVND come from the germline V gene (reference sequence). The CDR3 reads CASSEREVQETQYF. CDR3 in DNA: TGTGCCAGTAGTGAACGGGAAGTCCAAGAGACCCAGTACTTC.

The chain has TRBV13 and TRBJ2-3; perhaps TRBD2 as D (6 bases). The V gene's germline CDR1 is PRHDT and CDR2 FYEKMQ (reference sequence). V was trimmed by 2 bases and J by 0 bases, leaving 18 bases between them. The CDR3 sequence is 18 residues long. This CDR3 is CASSLRVSASASTDTQYF. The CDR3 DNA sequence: TGTGCCAGCAGCTTACGGGTCTCGGCTAGCGCGAGCACAGATACGCAGTATTTT. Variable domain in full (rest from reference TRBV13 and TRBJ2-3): AAGVIQSPRHLIKEKRETATLKCYPIPRHDTVYWYQQGPGQDPQFLISFYEKMQSDKGSIPDRFSAQQFSDYHSELNMSSLELGDSALYFCASSLRVSASASTDTQYFGPGTRLTVL.

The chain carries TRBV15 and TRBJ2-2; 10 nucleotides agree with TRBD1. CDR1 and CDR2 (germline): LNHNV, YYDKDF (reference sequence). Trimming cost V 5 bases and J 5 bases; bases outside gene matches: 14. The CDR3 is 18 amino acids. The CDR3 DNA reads TGTGCCACCAGCTCCCCCCCGGGGACAGGGGAGTATACCGGGGAGCTGTTTTTT. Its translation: CATSSPPGTGEYTGELFF. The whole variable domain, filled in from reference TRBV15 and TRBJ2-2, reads DAMVIQNPRYQVTQFGKPVTLSCSQTLNHNVMYWYQQKSSQAPKLLFHYYDKDFNNEADTPDNFQSRRPNTSFCFLDIRSPGLGDTAMYLCATSSPPGTGEYTGELFFGEGSRLTVL.

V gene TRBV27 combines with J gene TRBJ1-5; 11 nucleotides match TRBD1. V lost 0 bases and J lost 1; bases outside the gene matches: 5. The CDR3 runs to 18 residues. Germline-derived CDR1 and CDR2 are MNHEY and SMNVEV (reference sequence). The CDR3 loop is CASSLSGDRGFSNQPQHF. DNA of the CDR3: TGTGCCAGCAGTTTATCGGGGGACAGGGGGTTCAGCAATCAGCCCCAGCATTTT.

CDR3 nucleotide sequence: TGTGCCAGCAGTGCCTCCCCGGGCACCGGGGAGCTGTTTTTT. Its translation is CASSASPGTGELFF. The chain uses TRBV6-4 and TRBJ2-2; no clear D. Trimming left V 4 bases short and J 4 bases short, with 10 bases between. The germline gives CDR1 MRHNA, CDR2 SNTAGT. This CDR3 contains 14 residues.

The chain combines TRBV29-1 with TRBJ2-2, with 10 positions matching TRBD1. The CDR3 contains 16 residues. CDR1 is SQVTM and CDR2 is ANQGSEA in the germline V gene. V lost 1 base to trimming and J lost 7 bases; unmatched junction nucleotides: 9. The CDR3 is CSVEAPGQGSGGELFF. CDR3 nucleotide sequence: TGCAGCGTTGAAGCCCCGGGACAGGGGTCCGGCGGGGAGCTGTTTTTT.

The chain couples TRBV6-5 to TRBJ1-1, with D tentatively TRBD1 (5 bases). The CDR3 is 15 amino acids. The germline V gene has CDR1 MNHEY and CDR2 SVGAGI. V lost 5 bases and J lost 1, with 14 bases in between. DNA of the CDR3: TGTGCCAGCAGTCCCCAGGGATTTTCGAACACTGAAGCTTTCTTT. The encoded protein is CASSPQGFSNTEAFF.

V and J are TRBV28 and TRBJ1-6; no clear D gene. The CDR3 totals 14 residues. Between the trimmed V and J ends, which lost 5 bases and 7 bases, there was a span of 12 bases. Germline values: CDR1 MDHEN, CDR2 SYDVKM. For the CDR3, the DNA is TGTGCCAGCAGTATAGGAGGGAAAAATTCACCCCTCCACTTT. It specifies CASSIGGKNSPLHF.

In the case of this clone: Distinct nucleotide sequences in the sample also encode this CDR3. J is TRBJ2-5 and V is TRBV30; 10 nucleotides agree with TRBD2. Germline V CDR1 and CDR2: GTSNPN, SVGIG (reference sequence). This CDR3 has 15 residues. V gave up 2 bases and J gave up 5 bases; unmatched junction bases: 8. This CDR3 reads CAWSRLAGGGETQYF. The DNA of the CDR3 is TGTGCCTGGAGTCGATTAGCGGGGGGAGGGGAGACCCAGTACTTC.

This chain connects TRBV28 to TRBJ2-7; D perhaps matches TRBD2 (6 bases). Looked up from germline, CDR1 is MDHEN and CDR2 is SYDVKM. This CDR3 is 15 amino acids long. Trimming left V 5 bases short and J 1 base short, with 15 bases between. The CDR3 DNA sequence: TGTGCCAGCAGTACCATAGCGGTCCCATCCTACGAGCAGTACTTC. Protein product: CASSTIAVPSYEQYF.

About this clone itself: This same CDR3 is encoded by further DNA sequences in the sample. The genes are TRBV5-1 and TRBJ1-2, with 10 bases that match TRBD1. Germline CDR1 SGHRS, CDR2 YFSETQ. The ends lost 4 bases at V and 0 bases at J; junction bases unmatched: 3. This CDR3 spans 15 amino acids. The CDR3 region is CASSGTGATNYGYTF. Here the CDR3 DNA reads TGCGCCAGCAGCGGGACAGGGGCTACTAACTATGGCTACACCTTC.

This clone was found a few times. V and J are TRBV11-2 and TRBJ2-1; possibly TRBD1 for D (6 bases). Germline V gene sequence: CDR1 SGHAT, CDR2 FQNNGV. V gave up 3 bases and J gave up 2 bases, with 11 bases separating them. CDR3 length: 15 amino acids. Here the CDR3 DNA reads TGTGCCAGCAGCTTGTCAGGGGACACCTACAATGAGCAGTTCTTC. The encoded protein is CASSLSGDTYNEQFF.

This CDR3 is CASSLGQGSSEAFF. The CDR3 DNA reads TGTGCCAGCAGTTTAGGACAGGGCAGTTCTGAAGCTTTCTTT. This chain joins TRBV28 and TRBJ1-1, with 8 bases matching TRBD1. Germline V gene lookup returns CDR1 MDHEN and CDR2 SYDVKM. The CDR3 totals 14 residues. V shed 2 bases and J 6 bases; nucleotides not matched to a gene: 5.

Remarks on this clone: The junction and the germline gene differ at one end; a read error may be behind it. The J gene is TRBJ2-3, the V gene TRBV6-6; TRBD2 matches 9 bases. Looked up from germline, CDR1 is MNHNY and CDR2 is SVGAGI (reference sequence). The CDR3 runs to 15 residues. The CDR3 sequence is CASSHSSGDTDTQYF. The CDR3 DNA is TGTGCCAGCAGTCACTCTAGCGGGGACACAGATACGCAGTATTTT.